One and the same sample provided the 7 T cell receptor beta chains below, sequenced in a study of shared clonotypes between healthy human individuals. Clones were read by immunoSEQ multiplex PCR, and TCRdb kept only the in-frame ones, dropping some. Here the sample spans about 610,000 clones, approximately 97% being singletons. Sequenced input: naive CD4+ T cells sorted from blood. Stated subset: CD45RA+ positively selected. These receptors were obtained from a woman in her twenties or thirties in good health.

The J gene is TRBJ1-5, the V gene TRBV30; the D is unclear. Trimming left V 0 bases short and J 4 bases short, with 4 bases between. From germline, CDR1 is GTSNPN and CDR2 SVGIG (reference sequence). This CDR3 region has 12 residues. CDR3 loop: CAWSVPNQPQHF. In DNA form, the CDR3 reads TGTGCCTGGAGTGTACCGAATCAGCCCCAGCATTTT.

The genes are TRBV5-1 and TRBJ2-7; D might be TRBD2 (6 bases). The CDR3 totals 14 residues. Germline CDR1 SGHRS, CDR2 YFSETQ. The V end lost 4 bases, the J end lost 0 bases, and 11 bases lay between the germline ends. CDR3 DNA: TGCGCCAGCAGCGGAGGGCCCGACTCCTACGAGCAGTACTTC. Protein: CASSGGPDSYEQYF.

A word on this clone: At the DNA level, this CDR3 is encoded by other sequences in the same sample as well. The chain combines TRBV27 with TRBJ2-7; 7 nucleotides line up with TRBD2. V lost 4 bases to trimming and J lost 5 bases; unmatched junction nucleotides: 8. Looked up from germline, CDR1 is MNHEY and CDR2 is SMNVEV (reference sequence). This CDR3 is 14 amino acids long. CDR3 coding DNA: TGTGCCAGCAGTTCTTCCGGGGGGTCCCACGAGCAGTACTTC. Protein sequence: CASSSSGGSHEQYF.

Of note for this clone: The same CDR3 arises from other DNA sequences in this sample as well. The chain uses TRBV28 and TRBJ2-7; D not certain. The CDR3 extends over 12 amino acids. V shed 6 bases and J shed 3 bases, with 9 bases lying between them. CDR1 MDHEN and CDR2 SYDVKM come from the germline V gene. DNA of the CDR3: TGTGCCAGCAGCCTACCCCACTACGAGCAGTACTTC. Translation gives CASSLPHYEQYF.

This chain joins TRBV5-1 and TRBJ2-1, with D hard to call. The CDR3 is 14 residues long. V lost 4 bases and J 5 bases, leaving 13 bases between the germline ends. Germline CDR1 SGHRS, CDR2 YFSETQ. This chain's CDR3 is CASSLSVLDNEQFF. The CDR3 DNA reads TGCGCCAGCAGCCTGTCCGTACTGGACAATGAGCAGTTCTTC. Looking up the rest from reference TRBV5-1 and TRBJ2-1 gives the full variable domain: KAGVTQTPRYLIKTRGQQVTLSCSPISGHRSVSWYQQTPGQGLQFLFEYFSETQRNKGNFPGRFSGRQFSNSRSEMNVSTLELGDSALYLCASSLSVLDNEQFFGPGTRLTVL.

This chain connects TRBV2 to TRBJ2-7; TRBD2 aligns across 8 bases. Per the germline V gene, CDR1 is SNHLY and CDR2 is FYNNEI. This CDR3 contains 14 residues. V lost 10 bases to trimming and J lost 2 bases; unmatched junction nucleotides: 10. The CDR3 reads CATVLADTTYEQYF. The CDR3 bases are TGTGCCACTGTACTAGCGGATACCACCTACGAGCAGTACTTC. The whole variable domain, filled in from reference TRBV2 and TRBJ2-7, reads EPEVTQTPSHQVTQMGQEVILRCVPISNHLYFYWYRQILGQKVEFLVSFYNNEISEKSEIFDDQFSVERPDGSNFTLKIRSTKLEDSAMYFCATVLADTTYEQYFGPGTRLTVT.

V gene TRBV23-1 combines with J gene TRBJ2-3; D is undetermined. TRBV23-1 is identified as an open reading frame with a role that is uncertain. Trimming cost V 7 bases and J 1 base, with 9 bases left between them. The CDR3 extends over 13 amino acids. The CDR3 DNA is TGCGCCAGCATGCCTCTCCGCACAGATACGCAGTATTTT. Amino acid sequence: CASMPLRTDTQYF.